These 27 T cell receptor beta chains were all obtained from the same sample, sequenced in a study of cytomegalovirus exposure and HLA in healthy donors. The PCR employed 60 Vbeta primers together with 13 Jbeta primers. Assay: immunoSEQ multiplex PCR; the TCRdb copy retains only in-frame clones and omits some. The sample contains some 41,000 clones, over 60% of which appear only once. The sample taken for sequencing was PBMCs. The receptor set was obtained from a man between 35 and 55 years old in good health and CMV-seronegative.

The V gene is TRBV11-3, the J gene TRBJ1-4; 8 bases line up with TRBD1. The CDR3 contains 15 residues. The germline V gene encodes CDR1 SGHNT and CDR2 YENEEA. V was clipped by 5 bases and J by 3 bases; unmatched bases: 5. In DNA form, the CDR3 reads TGTGCCAGCAGCACAGGACAGGGCGCTAATGAAAAACTGTTTTTT. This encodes CASSTGQGANEKLFF.

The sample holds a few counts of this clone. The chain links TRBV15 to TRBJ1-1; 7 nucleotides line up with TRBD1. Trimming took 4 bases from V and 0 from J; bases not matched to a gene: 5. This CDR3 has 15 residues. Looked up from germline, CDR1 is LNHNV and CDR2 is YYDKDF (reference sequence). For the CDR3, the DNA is TGTGCCACCAGCACCGACAGGGAGGTGAACACTGAAGCTTTCTTT. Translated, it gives CATSTDREVNTEAFF.

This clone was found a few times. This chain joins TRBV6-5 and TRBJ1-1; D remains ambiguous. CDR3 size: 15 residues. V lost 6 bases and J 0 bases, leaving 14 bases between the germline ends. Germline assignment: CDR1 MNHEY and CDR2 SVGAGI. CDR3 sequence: CASSRGPVVNTEAFF. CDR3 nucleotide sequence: TGTGCCAGCAGCCGCGGTCCGGTCGTGAACACTGAAGCTTTCTTT.

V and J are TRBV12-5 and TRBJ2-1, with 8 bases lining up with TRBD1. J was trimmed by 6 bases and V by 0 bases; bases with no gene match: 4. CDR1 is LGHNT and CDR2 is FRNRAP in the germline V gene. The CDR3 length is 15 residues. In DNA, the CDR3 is TGTGCTAGTGGTTTGGTACTTCAGGGGGCCAATGAGCAGTTCTTC. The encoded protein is CASGLVLQGANEQFF.

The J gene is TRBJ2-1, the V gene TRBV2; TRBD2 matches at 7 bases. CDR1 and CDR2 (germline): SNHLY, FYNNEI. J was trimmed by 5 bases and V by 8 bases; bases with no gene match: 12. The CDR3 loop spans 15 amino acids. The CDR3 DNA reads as TGTGCCAGCCGGAGGGAGGCTAGCGGAGACAATGAGCAGTTCTTC. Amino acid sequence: CASRREASGDNEQFF.

The CDR3, as DNA: TGTGCCAGCAGCTTGGGGGGGCCGGGACAGGGGTTCGAGCAGTACTTC. This translates into CASSLGGPGQGFEQYF. This chain joins TRBV5-6 and TRBJ2-7; TRBD1 matches at 10 bases. Looked up from germline, CDR1 is SGHDT and CDR2 is YYEEEE. There are 16 residues in the CDR3. With V trimmed by 0 bases and J by 6 bases, 9 bases remained unmatched.

The CDR3 DNA is TGTGCCATCAGTGACGGACAGGGGGCGGGAACCGGGGAGCTGTTTTTT. It is translated as CAISDGQGAGTGELFF. The genes are TRBV10-3 and TRBJ2-2; 11 bases fit TRBD1. The CDR3 spans 16 residues. J was trimmed by 5 bases and V by 3 bases; bases with no gene match: 5. Looked up from germline, CDR1 is ENHRY and CDR2 is SYGVKD.

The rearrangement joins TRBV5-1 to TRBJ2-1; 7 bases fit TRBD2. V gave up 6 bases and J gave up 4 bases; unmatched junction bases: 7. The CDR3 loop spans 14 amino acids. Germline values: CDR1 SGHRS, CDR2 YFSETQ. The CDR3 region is CASTSWGGYNEQFF. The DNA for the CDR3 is TGCGCCAGCACCTCCTGGGGGGGATACAATGAGCAGTTCTTC.

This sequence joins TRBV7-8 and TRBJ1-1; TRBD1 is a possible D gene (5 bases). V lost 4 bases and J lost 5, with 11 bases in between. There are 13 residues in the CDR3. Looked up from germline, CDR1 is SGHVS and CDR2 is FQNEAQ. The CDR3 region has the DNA TGTGCCAGCAGCTCCAGGGTAGGAACTGAAGCTTTCTTT. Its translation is CASSSRVGTEAFF.

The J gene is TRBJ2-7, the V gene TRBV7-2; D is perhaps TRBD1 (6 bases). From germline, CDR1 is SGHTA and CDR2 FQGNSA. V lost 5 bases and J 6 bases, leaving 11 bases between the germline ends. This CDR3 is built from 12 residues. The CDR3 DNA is TGTGCCAGCAGCCAGGGGCCCCTCGAGCAGTACTTC. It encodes CASSQGPLEQYF.

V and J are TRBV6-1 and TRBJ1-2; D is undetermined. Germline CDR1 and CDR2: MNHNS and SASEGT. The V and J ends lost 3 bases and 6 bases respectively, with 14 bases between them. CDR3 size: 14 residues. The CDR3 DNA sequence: TGTGCCAGCAGTGACCAACCGGGAACACATGGCTACACCTTC. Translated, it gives CASSDQPGTHGYTF.

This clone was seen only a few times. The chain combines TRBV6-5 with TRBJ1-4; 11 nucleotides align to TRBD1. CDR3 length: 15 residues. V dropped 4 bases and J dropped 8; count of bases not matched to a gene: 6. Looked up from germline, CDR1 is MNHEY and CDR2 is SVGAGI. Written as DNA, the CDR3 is TGTGCCAGCAGTTTTGCCGGGACAGGGGGGGAAAAACTGTTTTTT. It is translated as CASSFAGTGGEKLFF.

In DNA form, the CDR3 reads TGCAGCGTTGAAGTTCAGGCTGGAAACACCATATATTTT. It is translated as CSVEVQAGNTIYF. The chain has TRBV29-1 and TRBJ1-3; D gene ambiguous. With 1 base removed from V and 2 bases from J, the gap between germline ends came to 6 bases. The CDR3 loop spans 13 amino acids. CDR1 SQVTM and CDR2 ANQGSEA come from the germline V gene.

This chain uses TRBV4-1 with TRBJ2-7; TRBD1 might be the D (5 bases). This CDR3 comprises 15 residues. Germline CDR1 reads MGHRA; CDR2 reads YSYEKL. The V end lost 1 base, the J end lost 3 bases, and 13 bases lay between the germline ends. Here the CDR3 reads CASSQGTGTVYEQYF. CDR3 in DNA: TGCGCCAGCAGCCAAGGTACAGGTACCGTCTACGAGCAGTACTTC.

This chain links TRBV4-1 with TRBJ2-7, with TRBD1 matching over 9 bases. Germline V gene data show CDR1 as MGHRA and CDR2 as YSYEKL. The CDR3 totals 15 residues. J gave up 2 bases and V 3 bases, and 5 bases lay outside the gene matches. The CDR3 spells CASSQRTGATYEQYF. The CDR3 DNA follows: TGCGCCAGCAGCCAGAGGACAGGGGCTACCTACGAGCAGTACTTC.

The CDR3 spells CASMGSSGANVLTF. The CDR3 nucleotides are TGTGCCAGCATGGGGAGCTCTGGGGCCAACGTCCTGACTTTC. The V call is TRBV2, the J call TRBJ2-6; TRBD2 might be the D (5 bases). Germline lookup yields CDR1 SNHLY and CDR2 FYNNEI. With 7 bases removed from V and 0 bases from J, the gap between germline ends came to 7 bases. The CDR3 has 14 amino acids.

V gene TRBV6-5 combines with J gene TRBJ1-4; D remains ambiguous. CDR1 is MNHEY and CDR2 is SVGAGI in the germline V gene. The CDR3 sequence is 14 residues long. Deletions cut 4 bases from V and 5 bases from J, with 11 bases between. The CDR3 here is CASSFRHQNEKLFF. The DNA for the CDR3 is TGTGCCAGCAGTTTCAGACATCAAAATGAAAAACTGTTTTTT.

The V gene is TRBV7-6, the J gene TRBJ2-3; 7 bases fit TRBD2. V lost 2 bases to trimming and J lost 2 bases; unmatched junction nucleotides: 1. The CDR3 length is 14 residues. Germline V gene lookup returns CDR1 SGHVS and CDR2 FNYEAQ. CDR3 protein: CASSLRGVTDTQYF. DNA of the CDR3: TGTGCCAGCAGCTTACGGGGGGTCACAGATACGCAGTATTTT. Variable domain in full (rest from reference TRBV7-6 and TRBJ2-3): GAGVSQSPRYKVTKRGQDVALRCDPISGHVSLYWYRQALGQGPEFLTYFNYEAQQDKSGLPNDRFSAERPEGSISTLTIQRTEQRDSAMYRCASSLRGVTDTQYFGPGTRLTVL.

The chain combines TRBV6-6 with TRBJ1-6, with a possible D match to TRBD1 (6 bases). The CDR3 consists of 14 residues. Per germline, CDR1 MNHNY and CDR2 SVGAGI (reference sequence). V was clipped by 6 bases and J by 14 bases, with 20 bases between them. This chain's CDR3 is CASSHGQGRGTLHF. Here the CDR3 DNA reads TGTGCCAGCAGCCACGGTCAGGGGCGAGGAACCCTCCACTTT.

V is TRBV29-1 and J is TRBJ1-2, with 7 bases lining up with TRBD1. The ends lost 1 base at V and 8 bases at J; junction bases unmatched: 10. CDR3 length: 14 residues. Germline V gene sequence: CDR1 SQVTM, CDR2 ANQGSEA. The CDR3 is CSVEVQTGYGGYTF. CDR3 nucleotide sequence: TGCAGCGTTGAAGTCCAGACAGGGTATGGCGGCTACACCTTC. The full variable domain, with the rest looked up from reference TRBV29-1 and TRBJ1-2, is SAVISQKPSRDICQRGTSLTIQCQVDSQVTMMFWYRQQPGQSLTLIATANQGSEATYESGFVIDKFPISRPNLTFSTLTVSNMSPEDSSIYLCSVEVQTGYGGYTFGSGTRLTVV.

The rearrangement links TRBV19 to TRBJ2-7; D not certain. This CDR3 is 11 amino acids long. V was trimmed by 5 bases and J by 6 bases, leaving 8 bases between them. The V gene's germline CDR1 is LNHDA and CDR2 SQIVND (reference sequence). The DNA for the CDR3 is TGTGCCAGTAGTTCGGTTTTCGAGCAGTACTTC. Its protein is CASSSVFEQYF.

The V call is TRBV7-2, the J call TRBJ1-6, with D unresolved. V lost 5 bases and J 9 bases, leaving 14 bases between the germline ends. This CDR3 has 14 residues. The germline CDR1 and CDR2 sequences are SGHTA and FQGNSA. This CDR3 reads CASSPTGEGSPLHF. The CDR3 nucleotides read TGTGCCAGCAGCCCCACCGGGGAGGGTTCACCCCTCCACTTT.

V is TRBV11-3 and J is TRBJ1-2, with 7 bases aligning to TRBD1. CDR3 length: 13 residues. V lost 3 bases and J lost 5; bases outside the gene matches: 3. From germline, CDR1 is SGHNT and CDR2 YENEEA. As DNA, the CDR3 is TGTGCCAGCAGCTTGCCAGGGGGGTATGGCTACACCTTC. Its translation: CASSLPGGYGYTF.

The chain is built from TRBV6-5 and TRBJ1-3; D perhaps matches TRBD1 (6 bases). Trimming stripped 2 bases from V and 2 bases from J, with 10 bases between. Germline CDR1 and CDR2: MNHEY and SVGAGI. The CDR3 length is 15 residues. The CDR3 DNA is TGTGCCAGCAGTTACCAGGGGTTGACTGGAAACACCATATATTTT. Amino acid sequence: CASSYQGLTGNTIYF.

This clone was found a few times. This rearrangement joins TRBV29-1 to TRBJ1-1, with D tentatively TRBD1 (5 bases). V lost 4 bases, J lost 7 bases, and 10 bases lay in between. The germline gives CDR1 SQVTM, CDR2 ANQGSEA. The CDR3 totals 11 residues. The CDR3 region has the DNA TGCAGCGTTGGAGGGGAGGGTGAAGCTTTCTTT. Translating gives CSVGGEGEAFF.

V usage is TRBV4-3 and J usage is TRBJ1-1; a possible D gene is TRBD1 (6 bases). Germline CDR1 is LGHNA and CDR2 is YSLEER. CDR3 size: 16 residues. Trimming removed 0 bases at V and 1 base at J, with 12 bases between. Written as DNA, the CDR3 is TGCGCCAGCAGCCAAGATCTGGGGACACCGAACACTGAAGCTTTCTTT. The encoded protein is CASSQDLGTPNTEAFF.

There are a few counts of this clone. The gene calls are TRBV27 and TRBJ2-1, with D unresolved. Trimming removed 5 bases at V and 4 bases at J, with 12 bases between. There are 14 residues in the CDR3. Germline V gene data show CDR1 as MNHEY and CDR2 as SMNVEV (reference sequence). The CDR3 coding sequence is TGTGCCAGCAGTACTCCGACCAGGTACAATGAGCAGTTCTTC. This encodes CASSTPTRYNEQFF.